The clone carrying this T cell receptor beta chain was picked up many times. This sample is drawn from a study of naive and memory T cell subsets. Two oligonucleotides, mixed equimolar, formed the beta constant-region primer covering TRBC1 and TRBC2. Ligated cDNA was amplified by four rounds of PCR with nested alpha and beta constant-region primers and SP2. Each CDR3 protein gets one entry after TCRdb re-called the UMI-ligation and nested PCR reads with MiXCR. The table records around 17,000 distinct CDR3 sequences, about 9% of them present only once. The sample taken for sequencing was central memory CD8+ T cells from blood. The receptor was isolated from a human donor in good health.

This CDR3 is CASSLAPGTSVPDTQYF. The CDR3 region has the DNA TGTGCCAGCAGTTTAGCCCCCGGGACTAGCGTCCCGGATACGCAGTATTTT. The genes are TRBV6-5 and TRBJ2-3, with 10 bases lining up with TRBD2. Per the germline V gene, CDR1 is MNHEY and CDR2 is SVGAGI. The CDR3 runs 17 residues. V lost 4 bases, J lost 6 bases, and 13 bases stayed unmatched.